This is a list of T cell receptor beta chains from one sample in a study of CD4 T cells in relation to SARS-CoV-2 and coronaviruses. Their antigens are not known. The assay was immunoSEQ multiplex PCR, and TCRdb's table has in-frame clones only and misses some. Here the sample spans some 20,000 clones, about four fifths being singletons. The sequenced sample consisted of CD4+ T cells from PBMCs, cultured in vitro. The receptors originated from a human donor in good health. The CDR3 runs from the conserved cysteine through the conserved F or W. The order of the fields is D gene, clone size, J gene, V gene, CDR3 protein, CDR3 DNA. The D gene is left open where the match is weak. Clone size is not always given. Where it is, it says once, few, many or a class for expanded clones.

d_gene: NA; abundance: NA; j_gene: TRBJ1-1; v_gene: TRBV18; CDR3aa: CASSPSRTELYTEAFF; CDR3nt: TGTGCCAGCTCACCTTCCCGGACAGAGCTCTACACTGAAGCTTTCTTT
d_gene: NA; abundance: NA; j_gene: TRBJ2-7; v_gene: TRBV30; CDR3aa: CAWRLGMEQYF; CDR3nt: TGTGCCTGGAGACTCGGAATGGAACAGTACTTC
d_gene: TRBD2; abundance: NA; j_gene: TRBJ2-1; v_gene: TRBV6-6; CDR3aa: CASRLTSGRANEQFF; CDR3nt: TGTGCCAGCAGGCTAACTAGCGGGAGGGCCAATGAGCAGTTCTTC
d_gene: NA; abundance: NA; j_gene: TRBJ1-3; v_gene: TRBV6-1; CDR3aa: CASSDGPSGNTIYF; CDR3nt: TGTGCCAGCAGTGATGGGCCCTCTGGAAACACCATATATTTT
d_gene: TRBD2; abundance: NA; j_gene: TRBJ2-2; v_gene: TRBV5-1; CDR3aa: CASSSGLANTGELFF; CDR3nt: TGCGCCAGCAGCTCCGGACTAGCGAACACCGGGGAGCTGTTTTTT
d_gene: NA; abundance: once; j_gene: TRBJ2-3; v_gene: TRBV28; CDR3aa: CASSLLNTDTQYF; CDR3nt: TGTGCCAGCAGTTTGCTTAACACAGATACGCAGTATTTT
d_gene: NA; abundance: NA; j_gene: TRBJ1-5; v_gene: TRBV12-5; CDR3aa: CASGSSRGGGRQPQHF; CDR3nt: TGTGCTAGTGGTTCCTCCCGGGGCGGGGGAAGACAGCCCCAGCATTTT
d_gene: TRBD2; abundance: NA; j_gene: TRBJ2-1; v_gene: TRBV25-1; CDR3aa: CASSVAGNYNEQFF; CDR3nt: TGTGCCAGCAGTGTAGCGGGGAACTACAATGAGCAGTTCTTC
d_gene: NA; abundance: NA; j_gene: TRBJ2-2; v_gene: TRBV12-3/TRBV12-4; CDR3aa: CASRRQNTGELFF; CDR3nt: TGTGCCAGCAGGCGACAGAACACCGGGGAGCTGTTTTTT
d_gene: NA; abundance: once; j_gene: TRBJ1-4; v_gene: TRBV20-1; CDR3aa: CSASRQGDEKLFF; CDR3nt: TGCAGTGCTAGTCGGCAGGGAGATGAAAAACTGTTTTTT
d_gene: TRBD2; abundance: NA; j_gene: TRBJ2-7; v_gene: TRBV7-3; CDR3aa: CASSRVPSGRGEQYF; CDR3nt: TGTGCCAGCAGTCGGGTCCCTAGCGGGAGGGGTGAGCAGTACTTC